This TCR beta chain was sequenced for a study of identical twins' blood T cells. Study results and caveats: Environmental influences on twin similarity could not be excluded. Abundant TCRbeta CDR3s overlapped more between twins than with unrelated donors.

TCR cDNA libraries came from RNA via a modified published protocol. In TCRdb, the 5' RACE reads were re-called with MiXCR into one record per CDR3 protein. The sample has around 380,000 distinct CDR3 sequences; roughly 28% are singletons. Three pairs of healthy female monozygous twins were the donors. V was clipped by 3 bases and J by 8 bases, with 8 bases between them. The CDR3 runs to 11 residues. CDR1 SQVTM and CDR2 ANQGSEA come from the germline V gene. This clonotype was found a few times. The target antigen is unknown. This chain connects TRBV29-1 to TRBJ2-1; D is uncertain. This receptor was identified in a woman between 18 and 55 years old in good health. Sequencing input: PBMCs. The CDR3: CSVDFSDEQFF. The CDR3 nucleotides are TGCAGCGTTGATTTTTCGGATGAGCAGTTCTTC.